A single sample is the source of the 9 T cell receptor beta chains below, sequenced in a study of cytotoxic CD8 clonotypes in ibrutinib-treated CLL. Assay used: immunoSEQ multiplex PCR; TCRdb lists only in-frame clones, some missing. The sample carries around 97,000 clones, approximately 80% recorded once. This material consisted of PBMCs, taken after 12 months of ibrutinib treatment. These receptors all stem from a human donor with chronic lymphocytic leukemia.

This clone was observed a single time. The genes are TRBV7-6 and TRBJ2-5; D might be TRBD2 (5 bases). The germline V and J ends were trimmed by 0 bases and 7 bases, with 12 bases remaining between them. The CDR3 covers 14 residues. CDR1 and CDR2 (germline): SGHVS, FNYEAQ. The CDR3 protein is CASSLARGMGTQYF. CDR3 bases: TGTGCCAGCAGCTTAGCCCGAGGGATGGGGACCCAGTACTTC.

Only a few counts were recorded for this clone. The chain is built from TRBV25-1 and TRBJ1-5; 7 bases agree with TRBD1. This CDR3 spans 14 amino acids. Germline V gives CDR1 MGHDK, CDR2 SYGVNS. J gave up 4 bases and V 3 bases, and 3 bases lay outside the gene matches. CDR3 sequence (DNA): TGTGCCAGCAGTGAGACAGGGCTGAATCAGCCCCAGCATTTT. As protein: CASSETGLNQPQHF.

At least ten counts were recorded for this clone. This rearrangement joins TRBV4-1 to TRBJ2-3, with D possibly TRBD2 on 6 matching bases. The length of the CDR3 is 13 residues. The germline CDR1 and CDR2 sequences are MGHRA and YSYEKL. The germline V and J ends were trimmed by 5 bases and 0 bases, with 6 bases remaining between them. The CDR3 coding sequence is TGCGCCAGCAGCGGGGGGAGCACAGATACGCAGTATTTT. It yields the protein CASSGGSTDTQYF.

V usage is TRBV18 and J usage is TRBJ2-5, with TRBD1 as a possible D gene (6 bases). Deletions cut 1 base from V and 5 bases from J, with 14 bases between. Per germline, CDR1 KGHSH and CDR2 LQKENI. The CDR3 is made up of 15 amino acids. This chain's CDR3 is CASSPQTGTTETQYF. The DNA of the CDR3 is TGTGCCAGCTCACCACAGACCGGGACAACTGAGACCCAGTACTTC.

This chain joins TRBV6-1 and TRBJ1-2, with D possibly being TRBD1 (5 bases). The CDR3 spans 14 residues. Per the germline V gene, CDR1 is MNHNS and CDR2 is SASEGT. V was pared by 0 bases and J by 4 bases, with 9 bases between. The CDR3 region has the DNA TGTGCCAGCAGTGAAGCGGGGGAGGGCTATGGCTACACCTTC. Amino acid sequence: CASSEAGEGYGYTF.

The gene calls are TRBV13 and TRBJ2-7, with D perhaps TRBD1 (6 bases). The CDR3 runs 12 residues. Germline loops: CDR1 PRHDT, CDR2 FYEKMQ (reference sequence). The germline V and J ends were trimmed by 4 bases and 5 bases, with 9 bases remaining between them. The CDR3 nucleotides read TGTGCCAGCAGCTCTCAGGGGCACGAGCAGTACTTC. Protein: CASSSQGHEQYF.

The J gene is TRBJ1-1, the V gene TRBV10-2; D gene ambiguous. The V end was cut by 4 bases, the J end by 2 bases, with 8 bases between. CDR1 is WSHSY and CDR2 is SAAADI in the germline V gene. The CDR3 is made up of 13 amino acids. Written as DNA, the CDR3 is TGCGCCAGCAGTGGAATAGGAAACACTGAAGCTTTCTTT. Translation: CASSGIGNTEAFF.

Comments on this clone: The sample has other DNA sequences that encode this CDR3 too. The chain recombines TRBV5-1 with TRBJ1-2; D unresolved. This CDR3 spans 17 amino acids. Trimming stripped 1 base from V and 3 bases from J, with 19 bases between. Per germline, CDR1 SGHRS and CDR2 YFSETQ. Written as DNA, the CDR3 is TGCGCCAGCAGCTTGAGGTCTACAGACGCCAAAGACTATGGCTACACCTTC. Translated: CASSLRSTDAKDYGYTF.

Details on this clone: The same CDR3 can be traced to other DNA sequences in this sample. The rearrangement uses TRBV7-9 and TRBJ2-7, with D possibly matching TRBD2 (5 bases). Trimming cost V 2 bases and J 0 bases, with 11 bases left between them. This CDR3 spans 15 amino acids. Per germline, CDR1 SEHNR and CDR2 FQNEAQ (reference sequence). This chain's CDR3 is CASSLSLAPSYEQYF. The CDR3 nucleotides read TGTGCCAGCAGCTTATCTCTAGCCCCCTCCTACGAGCAGTACTTC.